These 16 T cell receptor beta chains came from one sample sequenced in a study of CD8 T cells in ankylosing spondylitis. Each CDR3 protein is one row after TCRdb ran MiXCR on the 5' RACE reads. Among some 42,000 distinct CDR3 sequences listed, less than 3% were seen once. Sample: blood, either unsorted or a sorted T cell fraction (not recorded which). These receptors all come from a male donor with ankylosing spondylitis or in good health (not recorded which).

This clonotype was recorded at least ten times. V gene TRBV9 combines with J gene TRBJ1-6; 9 bases agree with TRBD1. Germline V gene lookup returns CDR1 SGDLS and CDR2 YYNGEE. The CDR3 consists of 15 residues. The V gene end was trimmed by 2 bases and the J gene end by 8 bases; junction bases not matched to a gene: 5. The CDR3 spells CASSVSGDRDSPLHF. The CDR3 region has the DNA TGTGCCAGCAGCGTCTCGGGGGACAGGGATTCACCCCTCCACTTT.

This clonotype was observed many times. This chain joins TRBV9 and TRBJ1-5; 8 nucleotides line up with TRBD1. Germline CDR1 reads SGDLS; CDR2 reads YYNGEE. The CDR3 loop spans 15 amino acids. V was pared by 4 bases and J by 3 bases, with 6 bases of the junction left unmatched. CDR3 DNA: TGTGCCAGCAGCTGGGGACAGGACTCCAATCAGCCCCAGCATTTT. It yields the protein CASSWGQDSNQPQHF.

This clonotype was seen ten or more times. CDR3 in DNA: TGTGCCAGCAGCGTAGCTTTGGGGACAGGGGGAGGAGAAGGCTACACCTTC. This sequence encodes CASSVALGTGGGEGYTF. The chain employs TRBV9 and TRBJ1-2; TRBD1 matches 11 bases. This CDR3 has 17 amino acids. Germline V gene data show CDR1 as SGDLS and CDR2 as YYNGEE. Trimming removed 0 bases from V and 8 bases from J; junction bases left unmatched: 12.

This clonotype appeared many times. The J gene is TRBJ1-3, the V gene TRBV9; no definite D call. CDR1 and CDR2 from the germline V gene are SGDLS and YYNGEE. Trimming took 3 bases from V and 0 from J, leaving 4 bases between them. This CDR3 contains 13 residues. CDR3 coding DNA: TGTGCCAGCAGCGCCGTCTCTGGAAACACCATATATTTT. This codes for CASSAVSGNTIYF. The full variable domain, rest sourced from reference TRBV9 and TRBJ1-3, is DSGVTQTPKHLITATGQRVTLRCSPRSGDLSVYWYQQSLDQGLQFLIQYYNGEERAKGNILERFSAQQFPDLHSELNLSSLELGDSALYFCASSAVSGNTIYFGEGSWLTVV.

There are many counts of this clonotype. The V call is TRBV9, the J call TRBJ2-1; TRBD2 aligns across 13 bases. CDR1 and CDR2 from the germline V gene are SGDLS and YYNGEE. With V trimmed by 0 bases and J by 8 bases, 5 bases remained unmatched. This CDR3 comprises 16 residues. The CDR3, as DNA: TGTGCCAGCAGCGTAGGGACTAGCGGGAGTCGCGATGAGCAGTTCTTC. It encodes CASSVGTSGSRDEQFF. Full variable domain (missing parts from reference TRBV9 and TRBJ2-1): DSGVTQTPKHLITATGQRVTLRCSPRSGDLSVYWYQQSLDQGLQFLIQYYNGEERAKGNILERFSAQQFPDLHSELNLSSLELGDSALYFCASSVGTSGSRDEQFFGPGTRLTVL.

This clonotype was detected many times. CDR3: CASSVGNSGRAETQYF. CDR3 nucleotide sequence: TGTGCCAGCAGCGTAGGTAATAGCGGGAGAGCCGAGACCCAGTACTTC. The genes are TRBV9 and TRBJ2-5; 9 nucleotides match TRBD2. The V gene end was trimmed by 0 bases and the J gene end by 5 bases; junction bases not matched to a gene: 8. The CDR3 totals 16 residues. The V gene's germline CDR1 is SGDLS and CDR2 YYNGEE.

At least ten counts were recorded for this clonotype. J is TRBJ2-6 and V is TRBV9, with TRBD1 matching over 9 bases. Germline V CDR1 and CDR2: SGDLS, YYNGEE. The CDR3 contains 17 residues. The trim removed 4 bases at V and 1 base at J, leaving 6 bases unmatched. The CDR3 nucleotides are TGTGCCAGCAGCTCAGGACAGGGGAGGTCTGGGGCCAACGTCCTGACTTTC. It yields the protein CASSSGQGRSGANVLTF. Based on the CDR3 plus reference TRBV9 and TRBJ2-6, the full variable domain is DSGVTQTPKHLITATGQRVTLRCSPRSGDLSVYWYQQSLDQGLQFLIQYYNGEERAKGNILERFSAQQFPDLHSELNLSSLELGDSALYFCASSSGQGRSGANVLTFGAGSRLTVL.

Many counts were recorded for this clonotype. V and J are TRBV9 and TRBJ1-1; D is unresolved. The CDR3 loop spans 14 amino acids. CDR1 is SGDLS and CDR2 is YYNGEE in the germline V gene. V shed 0 bases and J shed 3 bases, with 9 bases lying between them. CDR3 nucleotides: TGTGCCAGCAGCGTAGCTACGTTGGACACTGAAGCTTTCTTT. This gives the protein CASSVATLDTEAFF.

At least ten counts were recorded for this clonotype. This chain links TRBV9 with TRBJ2-3, with 14 bases aligning to TRBD2. Trimming at V came to 4 bases and at J to 4 bases, leaving 5 bases not matched to a gene. This CDR3 has 16 amino acids. Looked up from germline, CDR1 is SGDLS and CDR2 is YYNGEE. CDR3 amino acids: CASSLGTSGSPDTQYF. The CDR3 nucleotides read TGTGCCAGCAGCCTGGGGACTAGCGGGAGCCCAGATACGCAGTATTTT.

In this sample, this clonotype turned up many times. This rearrangement joins TRBV9 to TRBJ2-2; tentative D call: TRBD2 (5 bases). Germline assignment: CDR1 SGDLS and CDR2 YYNGEE. With 0 bases removed from V and 4 bases from J, the gap between germline ends came to 16 bases. The CDR3 spans 17 residues. The CDR3 DNA reads TGTGCCAGCAGCGTAGTTTCTCTAGCAATGAGCACCGGGGAGCTGTTTTTT. Protein: CASSVVSLAMSTGELFF. The whole variable domain, filled in from reference TRBV9 and TRBJ2-2, reads DSGVTQTPKHLITATGQRVTLRCSPRSGDLSVYWYQQSLDQGLQFLIQYYNGEERAKGNILERFSAQQFPDLHSELNLSSLELGDSALYFCASSVVSLAMSTGELFFGEGSRLTVL.

In its sample, this clonotype was seen many times. The chain links TRBV9 to TRBJ1-2; D gene ambiguous. V was trimmed by 5 bases and J by 4 bases, leaving 15 bases between them. The CDR3 totals 14 residues. Germline CDR1 and CDR2: SGDLS and YYNGEE. The CDR3 coding sequence is TGTGCCAGCAGTCGAGACTCCCTTGGCTATGGCTACACCTTC. This encodes CASSRDSLGYGYTF.

This clonotype was observed many times. The genes are TRBV9 and TRBJ2-7, with D possibly matching TRBD1 (6 bases). The CDR3 consists of 15 residues. Germline values: CDR1 SGDLS, CDR2 YYNGEE. Trimming took 0 bases from V and 7 from J, leaving 17 bases between them. CDR3 loop: CASSVDLGAAREQYF. The CDR3 region has the DNA TGTGCCAGCAGCGTAGATCTGGGGGCGGCCCGGGAGCAGTACTTC.

This clonotype has a count of ten or more. The chain joins TRBV9 to TRBJ1-5; D remains unclear. The ends were cut back, 0 bases at V and 10 bases at J, with 14 bases in the middle. The CDR3 length is 14 residues. Germline V lookup: CDR1 SGDLS, CDR2 YYNGEE. The CDR3 DNA follows: TGTGCCAGCAGCGTAGACAGTCATCAAAGTCCCCAGCATTTT. It yields the protein CASSVDSHQSPQHF. The full variable domain, its missing parts supplied by reference TRBV9 and TRBJ1-5, is DSGVTQTPKHLITATGQRVTLRCSPRSGDLSVYWYQQSLDQGLQFLIQYYNGEERAKGNILERFSAQQFPDLHSELNLSSLELGDSALYFCASSVDSHQSPQHFGDGTRLSIL.

This clonotype was found many times. This chain uses TRBV9 with TRBJ1-3; D uncertain. The CDR3 has 15 amino acids. Per germline, CDR1 SGDLS and CDR2 YYNGEE. The V and J ends lost 3 bases and 1 base respectively, with 11 bases between them. CDR3 DNA: TGTGCCAGCAGCGCTACACGGGCTTCTGGAAACACCATATATTTT. This gives the protein CASSATRASGNTIYF.

This chain joins TRBV9 and TRBJ2-5; 14 nucleotides align to TRBD2. CDR3 size: 18 residues. Germline V gene data show CDR1 as SGDLS and CDR2 as YYNGEE. With 4 bases clipped from V and 1 base from J, the junction kept 9 bases outside the gene matches. CDR3 nucleotide sequence: TGTGCCAGCAGCCTAGGGGGGACTAGCGGGAGTTCCCAAGAGACCCAGTACTTC. It yields the protein CASSLGGTSGSSQETQYF. The variable domain in full, with the rest retrieved from reference TRBV9 and TRBJ2-5, is DSGVTQTPKHLITATGQRVTLRCSPRSGDLSVYWYQQSLDQGLQFLIQYYNGEERAKGNILERFSAQQFPDLHSELNLSSLELGDSALYFCASSLGGTSGSSQETQYFGPGTRLLVL.

This clonotype has a count of ten or more. The J gene is TRBJ2-5, the V gene TRBV9, with D tentatively TRBD2 (6 bases). The CDR3 consists of 14 residues. V lost 6 bases, J lost 5 bases, and 17 bases lay in between. CDR1 is SGDLS, CDR2 YYNGEE, per germline. CDR3 in amino acids: CASTAGRGSETQYF. DNA of the CDR3: TGTGCCAGCACTGCGGGAAGGGGATCGGAGACCCAGTACTTC.